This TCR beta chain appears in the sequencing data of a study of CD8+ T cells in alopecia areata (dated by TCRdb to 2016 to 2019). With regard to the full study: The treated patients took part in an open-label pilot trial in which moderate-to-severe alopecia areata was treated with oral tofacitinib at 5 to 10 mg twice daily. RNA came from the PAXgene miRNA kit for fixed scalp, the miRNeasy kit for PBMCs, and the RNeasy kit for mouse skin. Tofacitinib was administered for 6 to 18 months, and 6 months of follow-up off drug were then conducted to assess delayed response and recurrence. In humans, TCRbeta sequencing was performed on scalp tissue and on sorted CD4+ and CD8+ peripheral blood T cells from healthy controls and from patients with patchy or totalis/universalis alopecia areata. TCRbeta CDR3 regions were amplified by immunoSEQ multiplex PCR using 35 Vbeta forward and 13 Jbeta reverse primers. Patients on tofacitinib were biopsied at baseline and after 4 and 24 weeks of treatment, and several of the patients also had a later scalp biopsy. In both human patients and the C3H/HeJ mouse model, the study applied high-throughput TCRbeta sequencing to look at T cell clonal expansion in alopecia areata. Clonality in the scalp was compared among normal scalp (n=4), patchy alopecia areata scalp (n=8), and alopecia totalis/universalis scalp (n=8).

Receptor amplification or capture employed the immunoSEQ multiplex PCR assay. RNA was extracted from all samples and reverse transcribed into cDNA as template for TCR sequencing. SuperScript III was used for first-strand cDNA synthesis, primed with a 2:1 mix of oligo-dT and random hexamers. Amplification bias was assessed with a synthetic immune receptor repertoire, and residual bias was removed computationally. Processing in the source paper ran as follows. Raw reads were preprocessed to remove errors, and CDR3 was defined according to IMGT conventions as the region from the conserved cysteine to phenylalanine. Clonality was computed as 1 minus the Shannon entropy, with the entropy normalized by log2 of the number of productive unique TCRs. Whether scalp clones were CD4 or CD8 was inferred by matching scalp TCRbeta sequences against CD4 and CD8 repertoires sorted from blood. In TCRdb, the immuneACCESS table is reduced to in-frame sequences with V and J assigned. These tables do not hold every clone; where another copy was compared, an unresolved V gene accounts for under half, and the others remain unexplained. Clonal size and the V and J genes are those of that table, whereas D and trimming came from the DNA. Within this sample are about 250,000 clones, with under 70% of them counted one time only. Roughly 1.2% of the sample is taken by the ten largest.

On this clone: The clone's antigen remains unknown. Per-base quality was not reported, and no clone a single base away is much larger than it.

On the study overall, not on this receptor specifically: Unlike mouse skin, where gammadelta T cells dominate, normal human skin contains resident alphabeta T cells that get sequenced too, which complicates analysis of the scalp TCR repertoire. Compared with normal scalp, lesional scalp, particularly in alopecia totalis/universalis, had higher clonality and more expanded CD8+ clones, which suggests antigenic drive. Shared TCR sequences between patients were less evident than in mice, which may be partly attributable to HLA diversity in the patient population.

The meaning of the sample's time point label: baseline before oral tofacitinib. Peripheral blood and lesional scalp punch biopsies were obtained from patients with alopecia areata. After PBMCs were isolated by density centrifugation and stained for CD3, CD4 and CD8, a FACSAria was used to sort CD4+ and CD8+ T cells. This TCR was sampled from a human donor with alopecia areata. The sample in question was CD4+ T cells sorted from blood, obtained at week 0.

CDR3 sequence: CSVDGAGTKQTQYF. The sequenced DNA is TGCAGCGTTGACGGAGCGGGGACCAAGCAGACCCAGTACTTC. The V gene is TRBV29-1 and the J gene is TRBJ2-5; TRBD2 agrees with 7 junctional bases. The CDR3 runs 14 residues from the cysteine to the phenylalanine. The DNA shown is the 42-base CDR3, in frame from base 1. Trimming takes 3 bases off V and 6 bases off J; junction bases not matched to a gene: 10. From the germline V gene, CDR1 is SQVTM and CDR2 is ANQGSEA.